This is a list of T cell receptor beta chains from one sample in a study of identical twins. In TCRdb, the 5' RACE reads were re-called with MiXCR into one record per CDR3 protein. Of roughly 250,000 distinct CDR3 sequences listed, roughly 7% were seen once; the top ten hold approximately 3.6%. The sample was also linked to a second study, of yellow fever vaccine responses in identical twins.

Sequencing was performed on memory (CD45RO+) T cells sorted from blood. Source of these receptors: a woman between 18 and 29 years old in good health. The CDR3 runs from the conserved cysteine through the conserved F or W. The order of the fields is V gene, clone size, D gene, J gene, CDR3 protein, CDR3 DNA. A D gene is named only where the DNA matches it firmly. Only part of the rows carry a size: once, few, many, or a class if the clone is expanded.

TRBV15	NA	NA	TRBJ2-2	CATSRDGSYTGELFF	TGTGCCACCAGCAGAGATGGCTCCTACACCGGGGAGCTGTTTTTT
TRBV20-1	NA	NA	TRBJ1-2	CSARVNTDFGYTF	TGCAGTGCTAGAGTAAACACAGATTTTGGCTACACCTTC
TRBV24-1	many	NA	TRBJ1-1	CATSDGFTPEAFF	TGTGCCACCAGTGATGGCTTCACGCCTGAGGCTTTCTTT
TRBV5-1	many	TRBD2	TRBJ2-5	CASSKTGLAGQTQETQYF	TGCGCCAGCAGCAAAACGGGACTAGCGGGGCAAACCCAAGAGACCCAGTACTTC
TRBV28	many	NA	TRBJ2-5	CASSVRTNLKETQYF	TGTGCCAGCAGCGTGCGGACTAACCTCAAAGAGACCCAGTACTTC
TRBV20-1	many	TRBD2	TRBJ2-7	CSARGRGLELAGEGYEQYF	TGCAGTGCTAGGGGGAGGGGGCTTGAACTAGCGGGAGAAGGATACGAGCAGTACTTC
TRBV15	many	NA	TRBJ2-2	CATSRDRRDTGELFF	TGTGCCACCAGCAGAGATCGCCGGGACACCGGGGAGCTGTTTTTT
TRBV18	many	NA	TRBJ2-6	CASSQTLGASGANVLTF	TGTGCCAGCTCACAGACACTGGGGGCCTCTGGGGCCAACGTCCTGACTTTC
TRBV7-2	few	TRBD2	TRBJ2-1	CASSLVTTSGQFF	TGTGCCAGCAGCTTAGTAACGACTAGCGGACAGTTCTTC
TRBV6-1	many	TRBD2	TRBJ2-1	CASSPSGVFGEQFF	TGTGCCAGCAGTCCTAGCGGGGTTTTTGGTGAGCAGTTCTTC
TRBV11-1	NA	NA	TRBJ2-1	CASSLGASTFSTYNEQFF	TGTGCCAGCAGCTTAGGGGCCTCTACATTCAGTACCTACAATGAGCAGTTCTTC
TRBV7-8	few	TRBD2	TRBJ2-1	CASSLGTSGGAGDNEQFF	TGTGCCAGCAGCTTAGGGACTAGCGGGGGGGCCGGGGACAATGAGCAGTTCTTC
TRBV28	many	TRBD2	TRBJ2-7	CASTPSGAGSSYEQYF	TGTGCCAGCACTCCTAGCGGGGCTGGGTCCTCCTACGAGCAGTACTTC